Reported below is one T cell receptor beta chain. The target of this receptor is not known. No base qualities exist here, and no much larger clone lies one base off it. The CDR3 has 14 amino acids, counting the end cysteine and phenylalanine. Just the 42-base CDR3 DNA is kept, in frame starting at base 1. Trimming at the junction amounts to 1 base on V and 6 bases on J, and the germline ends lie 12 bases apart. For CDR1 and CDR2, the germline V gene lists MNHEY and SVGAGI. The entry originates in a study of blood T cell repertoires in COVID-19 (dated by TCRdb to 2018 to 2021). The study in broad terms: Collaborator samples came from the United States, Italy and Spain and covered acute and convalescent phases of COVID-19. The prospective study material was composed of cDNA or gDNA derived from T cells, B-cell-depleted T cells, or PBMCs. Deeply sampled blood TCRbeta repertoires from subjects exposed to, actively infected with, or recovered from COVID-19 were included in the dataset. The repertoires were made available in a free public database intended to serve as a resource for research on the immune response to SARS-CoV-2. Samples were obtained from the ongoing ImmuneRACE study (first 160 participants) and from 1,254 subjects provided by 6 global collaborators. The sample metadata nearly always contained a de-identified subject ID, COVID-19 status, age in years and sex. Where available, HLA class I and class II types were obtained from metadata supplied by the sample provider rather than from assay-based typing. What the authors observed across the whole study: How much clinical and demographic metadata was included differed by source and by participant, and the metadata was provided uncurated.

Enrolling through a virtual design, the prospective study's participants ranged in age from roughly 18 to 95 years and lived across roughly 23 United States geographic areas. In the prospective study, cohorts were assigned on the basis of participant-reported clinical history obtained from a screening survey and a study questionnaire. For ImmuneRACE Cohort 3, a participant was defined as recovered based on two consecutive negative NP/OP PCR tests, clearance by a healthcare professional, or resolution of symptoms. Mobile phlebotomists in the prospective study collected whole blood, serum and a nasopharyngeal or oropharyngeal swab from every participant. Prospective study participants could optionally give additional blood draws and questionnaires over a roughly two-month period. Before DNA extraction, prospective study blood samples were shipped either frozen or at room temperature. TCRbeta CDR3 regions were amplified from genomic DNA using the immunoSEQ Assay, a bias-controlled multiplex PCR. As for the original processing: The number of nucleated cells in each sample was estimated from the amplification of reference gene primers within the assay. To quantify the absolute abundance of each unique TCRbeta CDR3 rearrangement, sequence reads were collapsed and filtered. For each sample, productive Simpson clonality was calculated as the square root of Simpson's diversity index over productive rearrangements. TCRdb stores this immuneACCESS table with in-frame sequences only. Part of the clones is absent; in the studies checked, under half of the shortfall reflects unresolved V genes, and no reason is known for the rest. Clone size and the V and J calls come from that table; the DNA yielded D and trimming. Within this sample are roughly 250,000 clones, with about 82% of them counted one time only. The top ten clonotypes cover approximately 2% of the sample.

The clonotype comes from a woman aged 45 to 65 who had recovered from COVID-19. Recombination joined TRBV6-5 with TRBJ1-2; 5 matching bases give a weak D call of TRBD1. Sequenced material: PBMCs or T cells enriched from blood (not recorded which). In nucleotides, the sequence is TGTGCCAGCAGTTACTACGGGGGAGTAGATGGCTACACCTTC. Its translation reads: CASSYYGGVDGYTF.